This TCR beta chain was sequenced during a study of blood T cell repertoires in COVID-19. At the level of the study: Sources were T cells, B-cell-depleted T cells, or PBMCs; the material itself was cDNA or gDNA.

Germline V gene lookup returns CDR1 LGHNA and CDR2 YNFKEQ. With 0 bases clipped from V and 3 bases from J, the junction kept 8 bases outside the gene matches. This CDR3 contains 17 residues. TCRdb's copy holds only in-frame clones and misses some; the assay was immunoSEQ multiplex PCR. The sample consists of approximately 38,000 clones, about 91% of them appearing once. The chain recombines TRBV4-2 with TRBJ2-1; 7 bases match TRBD1. The receptor was derived from a human donor in a cohort sampled during active COVID-19. Specimen: peripheral blood. The CDR3 DNA reads as TGTGCCAGCAGCCAAGAAACTTTGACAGGGAGCTACAATGAGCAGTTCTTC. As protein: CASSQETLTGSYNEQFF.